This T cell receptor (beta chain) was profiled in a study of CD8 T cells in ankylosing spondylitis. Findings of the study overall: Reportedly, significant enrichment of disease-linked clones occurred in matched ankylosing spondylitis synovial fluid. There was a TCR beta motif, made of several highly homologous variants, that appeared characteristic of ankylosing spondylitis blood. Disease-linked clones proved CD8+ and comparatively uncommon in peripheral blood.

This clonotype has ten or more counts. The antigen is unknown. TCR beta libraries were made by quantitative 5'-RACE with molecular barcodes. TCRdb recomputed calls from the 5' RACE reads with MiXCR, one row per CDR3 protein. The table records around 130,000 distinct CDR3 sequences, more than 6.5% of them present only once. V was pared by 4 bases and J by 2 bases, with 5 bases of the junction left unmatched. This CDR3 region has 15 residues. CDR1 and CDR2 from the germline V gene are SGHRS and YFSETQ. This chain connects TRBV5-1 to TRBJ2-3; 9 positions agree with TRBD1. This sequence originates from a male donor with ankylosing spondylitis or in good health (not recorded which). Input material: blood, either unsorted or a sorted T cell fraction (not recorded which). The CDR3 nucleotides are TGCGCCAGCAGCGCCCGGGACAGGGCCACAGATACGCAGTATTTT. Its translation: CASSARDRATDTQYF.